The 13 T cell receptor beta chains presented below share a single source sample, sequenced in a study of blood T cells in healthy people across ages. A sample-barcoded 5' primer and a J-beta primer mix were used in a second PCR of about 7 to 11 cycles. From the 5' RACE reads, TCRdb called clonotypes with MiXCR, one entry per CDR3 protein. The sample lists approximately 900,000 distinct CDR3 sequences; just under 30% were seen once. In addition, the sample was reused for a study of T cells of mothers and their children.

Sequencing input: blood. All receptors come from a middle-aged woman in good health.

V and J are TRBV12-3 or TRBV12-4 and TRBJ1-1, with D perhaps matching TRBD1 (6 bases). V lost 1 base to trimming and J lost 3 bases, with 21 bases between them. The CDR3 loop spans 18 amino acids. The CDR3 is CASSLDSYLWRGYTEAFF. The DNA for the CDR3 is TGTGCCAGCAGTTTAGATTCCTATCTATGGAGGGGGTACACTGAAGCTTTCTTT.

This clonotype was recorded at least ten times. This sequence joins TRBV5-1 and TRBJ2-7; no clear D. The V gene lost 4 bases and the J gene lost 5 bases, with 22 bases spanning the gap. This CDR3 spans 16 amino acids. From germline, CDR1 is SGHRS and CDR2 YFSETQ. This CDR3 reads CASSPISGSVGNEQYF. The CDR3 DNA reads as TGCGCCAGCAGCCCAATCTCCGGGTCCGTCGGCAACGAGCAGTACTTC.

This clonotype was detected ten times or more. The J gene is TRBJ1-2, the V gene TRBV5-1; TRBD1 is a possible D gene (5 bases). Trimming took off 5 bases at V and 0 bases at J, with 14 bases between the two ends. This CDR3 region has 15 residues. The V gene's germline CDR1 is SGHRS and CDR2 YFSETQ. Here the CDR3 reads CASRPEGTANYGYTF. The CDR3 DNA follows: TGCGCCAGCAGACCAGAAGGGACCGCTAACTATGGCTACACCTTC.

This clonotype was found once. The chain is built from TRBV28 and TRBJ1-4; D is unresolved. Trimming took 4 bases from V and 7 from J, leaving 16 bases between them. The CDR3 is 15 residues long. Looked up from germline, CDR1 is MDHEN and CDR2 is SYDVKM. The CDR3 bases are TGTGCCAGCAGTTCAACGTCCCGCGGAGGTGAAAAACTGTTTTTT. Amino acids: CASSSTSRGGEKLFF. The whole variable domain, filled in from reference TRBV28 and TRBJ1-4, reads DVKVTQSSRYLVKRTGEKVFLECVQDMDHENMFWYRQDPGLGLRLIYFSYDVKMKEKGDIPEGYSVSREKKERFSLILESASTNQTSMYLCASSSTSRGGEKLFFGSGTQLSVL.

This rearrangement joins TRBV5-5 to TRBJ2-3; 9 bases fit TRBD1. This CDR3 spans 16 amino acids. The ends lost 1 base at V and 6 bases at J; junction bases unmatched: 9. Germline V lookup: CDR1 SGHKS, CDR2 YYEKEE (reference sequence). CDR3: CASSLTGTGLVDTQYF. CDR3 sequence (DNA): TGTGCCAGCAGCTTGACCGGGACAGGGTTAGTTGATACGCAGTATTTT.

The V call is TRBV28, the J call TRBJ1-2; the D gene is possibly TRBD1 (6 bases). The CDR3 runs to 15 residues. The V gene lost 1 base and the J gene lost 4 bases, with 13 bases spanning the gap. Germline CDR1 and CDR2: MDHEN and SYDVKM. This CDR3 reads CASSLSGGRAYGYTF. The CDR3 DNA reads TGTGCCAGCAGTTTATCGGGGGGCAGGGCCTATGGCTACACCTTC.

This clonotype was observed a few times. The chain employs TRBV15 and TRBJ1-2, with TRBD1 matching 9 bases. Germline CDR1 and CDR2: LNHNV and YYDKDF (reference sequence). The CDR3 runs 14 residues. V lost 0 bases to trimming and J lost 8 bases; unmatched junction nucleotides: 4. The CDR3 region is CATSRDLTGGGYTF. CDR3 sequence (DNA): TGTGCCACCAGCAGAGATTTAACAGGGGGCGGCTACACCTTC.

V usage is TRBV7-9 and J usage is TRBJ2-1; 9 nucleotides agree with TRBD2. This CDR3 comprises 16 residues. The germline gives CDR1 SEHNR, CDR2 FQNEAQ (reference sequence). With V trimmed by 5 bases and J by 6 bases, 11 bases remained unmatched. The CDR3 DNA reads TGTGCCAGCAGCCAGGGACTAGCTGCGTTGGTCAATGAGCAGTTCTTC. This sequence encodes CASSQGLAALVNEQFF. Full variable domain (outside the CDR3, taken from reference TRBV7-9 and TRBJ2-1): DTGVSQNPRHKITKRGQNVTFRCDPISEHNRLYWYRQTLGQGPEFLTYFQNEAQLEKSRLLSDRFSAERPKGSFSTLEIQRTEQGDSAMYLCASSQGLAALVNEQFFGPGTRLTVL.

A few counts support this clonotype. Given a much more abundant clone one base away, this may be a read error. This sequence joins TRBV18 and TRBJ2-7; D may be TRBD1 or TRBD2 (6 bases each). Between the trimmed V and J ends, which lost 0 bases and 7 bases, there was a span of 19 bases. The germline V gene has CDR1 KGHSH and CDR2 LQKENI. The CDR3 contains 16 residues. The CDR3 loop reads CASSPPNRDLYNEQYF. The CDR3 bases are TGTGCCAGCTCACCACCGAACAGGGACTTATACAATGAGCAGTACTTC.

Turning to this clonotype: A read error may be the cause here, since a much bigger clone is one base away. The V and J genes are TRBV24-1 and TRBJ2-5; D gene ambiguous. The CDR3 runs to 15 residues. Germline values: CDR1 KGHDR, CDR2 SFDVKD. Trimming took off 4 bases at V and 5 bases at J, with 16 bases between the two ends. The CDR3: CATSDLDTSRETQYF. The DNA for the CDR3 is TGTGCCACCAGTGACTTAGACACATCGAGGGAGACCCAGTACTTC.

At least ten counts were recorded for this clonotype. V usage is TRBV11-1 and J usage is TRBJ2-5, with D unclear. The germline V and J ends were trimmed by 2 bases and 4 bases, with 11 bases remaining between them. Germline V lookup: CDR1 SGHAT, CDR2 FQDESV (reference sequence). The CDR3 has 14 amino acids. The CDR3 coding sequence is TGTGCCAGCAGCTTAATCTCCTCAAGAGAGACCCAGTACTTC. Protein: CASSLISSRETQYF.

Of note for this clonotype: Being one base from a much bigger clone, this may be a read error. The CDR3 protein is CASRTTDCNEQFF. CDR3 in DNA: TGTGCCAGCAGGACTACAGATTGCAATGAGCAGTTCTTC. The chain links TRBV12-3 or TRBV12-4 to TRBJ2-1; a possible D gene is TRBD2 (5 bases). The CDR3 extends over 13 amino acids. The V end was cut by 6 bases, the J end by 6 bases, with 12 bases between.

Of note for this clonotype: Given a much more abundant clone one base away, this may be a read error. This chain links TRBV6-2 or TRBV6-3 with TRBJ2-6, with TRBD1 as a possible D gene (5 bases). CDR1 is MNHEY and CDR2 is SVGEGT in the germline V gene. The CDR3 is made up of 13 amino acids. The CDR3 spells CASRASGANVRTF. CDR3 sequence (DNA): TGTGCCAGCCGGGCATCTGGGGCCAACGTCCGGACTTTC.